This T cell receptor (beta chain) comes out of a study of blood T cell repertoires in COVID-19. The CDR3 spans 17 residues. Germline V gene data show CDR1 as MGHRA and CDR2 as YSYEKL. V gave up 1 base and J gave up 5 bases; unmatched junction bases: 11. Authors' processing steps: By means of reference gene primer amplification, nucleated cell counts were estimated. Produced via immunoSEQ multiplex PCR; TCRdb's table is partial and in-frame only. V and J calls and clone size follow that table, whereas D and trimming were derived from the DNA. The sample yields about 90,000 clones, roughly 90% seen once.

Sample: peripheral blood. The rearrangement uses TRBV4-1 and TRBJ1-5; 7 positions match TRBD1. The TCR sequence derives from a man between 45 and 60 years old with COVID-19, enrolled during active disease. CDR3 DNA sequence: TGCGCCAGCAGCCAAGTGGTAAGACAGGGAGGAGATCAGCCCCAGCATTTT. Residues: CASSQVVRQGGDQPQHF.